This TCR beta chain came from a study of cytomegalovirus exposure and HLA in healthy donors. This clone was picked up one time. This CDR3 is 14 amino acids long. The germline CDR1 and CDR2 sequences are PRHDT and FYEKMQ (reference sequence). V lost 5 bases to trimming and J lost 2 bases, with 12 bases between them. Primers: 60 Vbeta forward and 13 Jbeta reverse. Assay: immunoSEQ multiplex PCR; the TCRdb copy retains only in-frame clones and omits some. Altogether some 200,000 clones are present, 75% to 85% being singletons, with the ten largest covering about 0.63%. This chain uses TRBV13 with TRBJ1-1; maybe TRBD1 (5 bases). This TCR was recovered from a boy younger than 18 in good health and CMV-seronegative. Sequencing was performed on PBMCs. The CDR3 loop is CASSLIDRNTEAFF. CDR3 nucleotides: TGTGCCAGCAGCCTAATTGACAGAAACACTGAAGCTTTCTTT.